The 2 T cell receptor beta chains listed next were all sequenced from one sample in a study of cytomegalovirus exposure and HLA in healthy donors. The primer mix had 60 Vbeta and 13 Jbeta primers. Profiled with immunoSEQ multiplex PCR; TCRdb holds only in-frame clones, not every one. The sample comprises roughly 86,000 clones, about two thirds of which are singletons, and under 25% rests with the top ten. Input material: PBMCs. Source of these receptors: a woman aged 45 to 65 in good health and CMV-seropositive.

The chain has TRBV6-1 and TRBJ2-4; perhaps TRBD1 as D (6 bases). CDR1 and CDR2 from the germline V gene are MNHNS and SASEGT. This CDR3 contains 14 residues. V was shortened by 1 base and J by 6 bases, with 10 bases between the two germline ends. The CDR3 DNA sequence: TGTGCCAGCAGTGAAGGACAGGAACCAAACATTCAGTACTTC. It specifies CASSEGQEPNIQYF.

V gene TRBV5-1 combines with J gene TRBJ1-1, with D possibly matching TRBD1 (5 bases). V gave up 2 bases and J gave up 1 base, with 12 bases separating them. This CDR3 has 15 amino acids. Germline V gene data show CDR1 as SGHRS and CDR2 as YFSETQ. The CDR3 sequence: CASSFTGEANTEAFF. The CDR3 DNA follows: TGCGCCAGCAGCTTTACGGGGGAGGCGAACACTGAAGCTTTCTTT.